The present T cell receptor beta chain was sequenced within a study of blood T cell repertoires in COVID-19 (dated by TCRdb to about 2020). About the investigation overall: The collaborator samples originated in the United States, Italy and Spain and spanned the acute and convalescent phases of COVID-19. The dataset comprised deeply sampled blood TCRbeta repertoires from subjects exposed to, actively infected with, or recovered from COVID-19. HLA class I and class II types, where available, came from metadata supplied by the sample provider rather than from assay-based typing. A freely available public database, intended as a resource for researchers studying the immune response to SARS-CoV-2, is where the repertoires were released. The material from the prospective study consisted of cDNA or gDNA derived from T cells, B-cell-depleted T cells, or PBMCs. Sample metadata almost always included a de-identified subject ID, COVID-19 status, age in years and sex. Samples were obtained from the ongoing ImmuneRACE study (first 160 participants) and from 1,200 or so subjects provided by 6 global collaborators.

Whole blood was collected in K2EDTA tubes by collaborating institutions according to the institutions' own protocols. For TCRbeta analysis, collaborators shipped samples in one of three forms: frozen whole blood, isolated PBMCs, or DNA extracted from either of those sample types. A note on this clone: The antigen this receptor binds is unknown. Nothing much larger sits one base from this clone, and base qualities are not available.

Including cysteine and phenylalanine, the CDR3 has 15 amino acids. Of the read, only the CDR3 DNA is kept; its 45 bases are in frame from base 1. Relative to germline, V is 3 bases shorter and J is 5 bases shorter, with 14 bases between their ends. Taken from the germline V gene, the CDR1 and CDR2 loops are ENHRY and SYGVKD. The immunoSEQ Assay, a bias-controlled multiplex PCR, was used to amplify TCRbeta CDR3 regions from genomic DNA. As for the authors' bioinformatics: The number of nucleated cells in each sample was estimated from the amplification of reference gene primers within the assay. Sequence reads were collapsed and filtered to measure the absolute abundance of every unique TCRbeta CDR3 rearrangement. Productive Simpson clonality was computed per sample as the square root of Simpson's diversity index over productive rearrangements. In TCRdb, the immuneACCESS table is reduced to in-frame sequences with V and J assigned. These tables do not hold every clone; where another copy was compared, an unresolved V gene accounts for under half, and the others remain unexplained. Clone size and V and J calls were adopted from that table, with D and trimming inferred from the DNA. This sample has 180,000 or so clones in its table, and around 87% of those were observed once. Around 2.6% of the sample lies in the top ten.

On the study overall, not on this receptor specifically: Clinical and demographic metadata were provided uncurated, with the amount varying by source and participant.

This sequence originates from a middle-aged man with active or convalescent COVID-19. The source material was peripheral blood. Recombination linked TRBV10-3 to TRBJ2-1; the D gene is perhaps TRBD2, from 7 matching bases. Here the CDR3 is given as CAISEGGLTNNEQFF. At the DNA level, the sequence is TGTGCCATCAGTGAAGGGGGACTAACCAACAATGAGCAGTTCTTC.